This T cell receptor beta chain was recorded in a study of blood T cell repertoires in COVID-19. Study overall: The study drew acute and convalescent COVID-19 samples from the United States, Italy and Spain. The cDNA or gDNA used as material had been derived from T cells, B-cell-depleted T cells, or PBMCs.

This clone appeared once. Methods used by the authors: Reference gene primer amplification yielded estimated nucleated cell counts. Using immunoSEQ multiplex PCR, the repertoire was profiled, and TCRdb retains in-frame clones only, with some absent. The V and J calls and clone size come from that table; D and trimming were worked out from the DNA. The sample lists under 300,000 clones; nearly 90% were seen once. CDR1 is MNHEY and CDR2 is SVGEGT in the germline V gene. CDR3 length: 14 amino acids. Unmatched junction bases numbered 9, after V lost 6 bases and J lost 7 bases. The sequence came from a woman aged 40 to 50 who had recovered from COVID-19. The rearrangement uses TRBV6-2 or TRBV6-3 and TRBJ1-5; 7 bases are shared with TRBD1. Source material: peripheral blood. The CDR3 DNA reads as TGTGCCAGCAGCGCAACAGGGGCCCGCCAGCCCCAGCATTTT. Amino acids: CASSATGARQPQHF.